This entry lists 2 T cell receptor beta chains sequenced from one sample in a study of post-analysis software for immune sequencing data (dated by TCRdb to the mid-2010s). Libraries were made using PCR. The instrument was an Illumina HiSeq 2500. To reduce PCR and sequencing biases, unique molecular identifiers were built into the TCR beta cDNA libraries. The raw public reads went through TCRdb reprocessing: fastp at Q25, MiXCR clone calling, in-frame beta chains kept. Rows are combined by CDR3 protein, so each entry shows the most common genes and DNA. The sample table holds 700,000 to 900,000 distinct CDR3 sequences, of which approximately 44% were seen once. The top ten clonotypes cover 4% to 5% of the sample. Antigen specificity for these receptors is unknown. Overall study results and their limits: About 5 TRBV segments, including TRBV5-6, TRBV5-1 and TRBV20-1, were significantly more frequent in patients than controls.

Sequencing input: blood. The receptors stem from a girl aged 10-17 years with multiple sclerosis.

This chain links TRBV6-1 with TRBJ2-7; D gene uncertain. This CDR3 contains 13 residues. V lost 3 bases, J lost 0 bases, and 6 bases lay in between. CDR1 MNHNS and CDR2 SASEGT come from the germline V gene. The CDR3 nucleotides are TGTGCCAGCAGTGAGTGGCCCTCCTACGAGCAGTACTTC. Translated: CASSEWPSYEQYF.

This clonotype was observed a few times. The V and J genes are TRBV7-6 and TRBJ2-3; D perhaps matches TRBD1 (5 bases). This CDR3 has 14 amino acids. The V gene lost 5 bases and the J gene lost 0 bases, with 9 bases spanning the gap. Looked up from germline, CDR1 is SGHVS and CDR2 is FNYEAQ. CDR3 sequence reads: CASSPRQSTDTQYF. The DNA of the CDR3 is TGTGCCAGCAGCCCCCGACAGAGCACAGATACGCAGTATTTT.